This T cell receptor (beta chain) was obtained from a study of T cell changes during pregnancy in multiple sclerosis. Using immunoSEQ multiplex PCR, the repertoire was profiled, and TCRdb retains in-frame clones only, with some absent. The table lists roughly 46,000 clones, around four fifths of them singletons. This TCR derives from a female donor with multiple sclerosis, enrolled in a pregnancy study. The source was CD4+ T cells from peripheral blood mononuclear cells, collected before pregnancy.

The CDR3 DNA follows: TGCAGCGTTGGCAGACAGACCCAAGAGACCCAGTACTTC. This translates into CSVGRQTQETQYF. The rearrangement joins TRBV29-1 to TRBJ2-5; possible D gene TRBD1, 5 bases. The CDR3 has 13 amino acids. Per the germline V gene, CDR1 is SQVTM and CDR2 is ANQGSEA. Trimming took 4 bases from V and 1 from J, leaving 10 bases between them.